This T cell receptor beta chain was sequenced for a study of cytomegalovirus exposure and HLA in healthy donors. The donors were healthy bone marrow donors. CDR1 is SGHRS and CDR2 is YFSETQ in the germline V gene. CDR3 length equals 15 residues. Losses at the gene ends were 2 bases for V and 0 bases for J; bases not matched to a gene: 2. Concerning this clone: What it binds is not known.

PCR involved 60 Vbeta and 13 Jbeta primers. Assay used: immunoSEQ multiplex PCR; TCRdb lists only in-frame clones, some missing. The sample includes 150,000 to 200,000 clones, around four fifths of them seen just once. Whole-study results and caveats: Earlier findings revealed that most TCR beta V segments proved productive either about 87% or about 30% of the time. Later on, a genetic analysis was performed. It linked a missense variant in DCLRE1C with V- and J-gene trimming of TCR beta. Cytomegalovirus association was assigned to about 180 TCR beta chains.

The receptor's source is a young woman in good health and CMV-seronegative. Sequencing input: PBMCs. The V gene is TRBV5-1, the J gene TRBJ2-1; 7 positions match TRBD1. The CDR3 DNA sequence: TGCGCCAGCAGCTTAGGACAGGCCTCCTACAATGAGCAGTTCTTC. It yields the protein CASSLGQASYNEQFF.